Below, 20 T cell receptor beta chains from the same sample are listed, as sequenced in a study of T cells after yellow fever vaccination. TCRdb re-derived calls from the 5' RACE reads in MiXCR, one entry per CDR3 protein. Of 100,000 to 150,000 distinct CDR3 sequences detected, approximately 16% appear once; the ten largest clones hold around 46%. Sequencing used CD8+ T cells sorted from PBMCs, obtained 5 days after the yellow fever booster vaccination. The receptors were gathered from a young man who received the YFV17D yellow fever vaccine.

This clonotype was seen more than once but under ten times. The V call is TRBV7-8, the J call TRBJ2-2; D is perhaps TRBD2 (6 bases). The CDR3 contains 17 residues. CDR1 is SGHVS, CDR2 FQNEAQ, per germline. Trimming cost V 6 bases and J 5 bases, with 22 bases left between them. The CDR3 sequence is CASRPPEVAALTGELFF. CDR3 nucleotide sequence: TGTGCCAGCAGACCCCCCGAGGTAGCGGCCTTAACCGGGGAGCTGTTTTTT. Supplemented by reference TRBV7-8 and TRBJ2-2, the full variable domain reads GAGVSQSPRYKVAKRGQDVALRCDPISGHVSLFWYQQALGQGPEFLTYFQNEAQLDKSGLPSDRFFAERPEGSVSTLKIQRTQQEDSAVYLCASRPPEVAALTGELFFGEGSRLTVL.

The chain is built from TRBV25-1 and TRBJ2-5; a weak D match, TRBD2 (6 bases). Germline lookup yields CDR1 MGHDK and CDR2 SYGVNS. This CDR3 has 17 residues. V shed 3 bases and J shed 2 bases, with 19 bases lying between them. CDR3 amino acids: CASSDKAGTRTQETQYF. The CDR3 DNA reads TGTGCCAGCAGTGATAAGGCGGGGACCAGAACACAAGAGACCCAGTACTTC.

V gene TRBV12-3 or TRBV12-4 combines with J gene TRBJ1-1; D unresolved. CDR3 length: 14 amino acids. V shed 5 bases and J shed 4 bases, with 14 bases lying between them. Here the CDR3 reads CASSPSSSATEAFF. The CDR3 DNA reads TGTGCCAGCAGTCCTTCGAGTTCGGCCACTGAAGCTTTCTTT.

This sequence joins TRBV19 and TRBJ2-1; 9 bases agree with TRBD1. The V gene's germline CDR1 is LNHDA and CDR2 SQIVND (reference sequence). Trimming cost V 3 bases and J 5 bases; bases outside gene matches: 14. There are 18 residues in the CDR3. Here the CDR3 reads CASSILGQGFLFDNEQFF. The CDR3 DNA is TGTGCCAGTAGTATCCTGGGACAGGGCTTTTTATTCGACAATGAGCAGTTCTTC.

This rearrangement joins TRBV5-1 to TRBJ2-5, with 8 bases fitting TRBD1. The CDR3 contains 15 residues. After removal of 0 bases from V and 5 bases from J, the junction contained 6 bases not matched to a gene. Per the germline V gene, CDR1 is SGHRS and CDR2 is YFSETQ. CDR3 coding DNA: TGCGCCAGCAGCTTGGGTGCAGGGGGCTATGAGACCCAGTACTTC. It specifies CASSLGAGGYETQYF.

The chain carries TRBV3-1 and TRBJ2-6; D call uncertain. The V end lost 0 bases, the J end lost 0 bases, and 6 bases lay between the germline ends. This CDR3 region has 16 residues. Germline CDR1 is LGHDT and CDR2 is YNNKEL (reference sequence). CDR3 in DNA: TGTGCCAGCAGCCAAGATAGCATCTCTGGGGCCAACGTCCTGACTTTC. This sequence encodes CASSQDSISGANVLTF.

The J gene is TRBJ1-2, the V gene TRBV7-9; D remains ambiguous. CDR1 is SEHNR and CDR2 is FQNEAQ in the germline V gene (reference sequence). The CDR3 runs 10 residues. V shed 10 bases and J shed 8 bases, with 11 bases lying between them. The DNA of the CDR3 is TGTGCCATCCTGGGTTTCGGCTACACCTTC. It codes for CAILGFGYTF.

Here the CDR3 reads CASSAPGDNEQFF. DNA of the CDR3: TGTGCCAGCAGCGCCCCAGGGGACAATGAGCAGTTCTTC. This sequence joins TRBV6-2 or TRBV6-3 and TRBJ2-1, with a possible D match to TRBD1 (6 bases). This CDR3 region has 13 residues. Germline values: CDR1 MNHEY, CDR2 SVGEGT. V lost 6 bases to trimming and J lost 5 bases, with 11 bases between them.

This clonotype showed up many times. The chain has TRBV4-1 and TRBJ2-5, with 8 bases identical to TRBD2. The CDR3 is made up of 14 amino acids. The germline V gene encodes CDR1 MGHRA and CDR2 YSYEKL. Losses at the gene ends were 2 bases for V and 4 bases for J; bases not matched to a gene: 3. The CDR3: CASSQREGPETQYF. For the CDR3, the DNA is TGCGCCAGCAGCCAACGGGAGGGTCCAGAGACCCAGTACTTC.

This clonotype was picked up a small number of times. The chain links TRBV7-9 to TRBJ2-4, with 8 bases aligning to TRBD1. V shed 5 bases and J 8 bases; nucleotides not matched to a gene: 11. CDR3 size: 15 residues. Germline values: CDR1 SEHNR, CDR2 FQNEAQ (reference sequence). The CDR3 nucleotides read TGTGCCAGCAGCAAACTTGGACAGGGTCGTGACATTCAGTACTTC. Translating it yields CASSKLGQGRDIQYF.

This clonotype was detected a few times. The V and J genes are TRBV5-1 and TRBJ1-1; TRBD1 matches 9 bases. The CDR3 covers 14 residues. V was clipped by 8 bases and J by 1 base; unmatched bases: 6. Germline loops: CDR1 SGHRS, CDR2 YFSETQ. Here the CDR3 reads CARTRDRENTEAFF. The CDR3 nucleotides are TGCGCCAGAACGAGGGACAGGGAGAACACTGAAGCTTTCTTT.

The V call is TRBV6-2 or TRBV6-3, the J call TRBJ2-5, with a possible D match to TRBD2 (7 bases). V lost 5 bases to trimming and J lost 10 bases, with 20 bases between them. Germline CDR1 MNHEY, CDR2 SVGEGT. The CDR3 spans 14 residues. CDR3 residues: CASSARGALNDQYF. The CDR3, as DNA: TGTGCCAGCAGTGCTCGGGGGGCCCTTAACGACCAGTACTTC.

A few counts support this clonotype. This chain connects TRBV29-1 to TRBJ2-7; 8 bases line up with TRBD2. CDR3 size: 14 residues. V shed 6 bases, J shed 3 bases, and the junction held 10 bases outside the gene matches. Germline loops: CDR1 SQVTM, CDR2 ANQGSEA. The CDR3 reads CSVARAGVDYEQYF. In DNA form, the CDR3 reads TGCAGCGTCGCGCGAGCGGGGGTGGACTACGAGCAGTACTTC.

The DNA for the CDR3 is TGTGCCAGCAGACCTGGACTAGGCCCTGAAGCTTTCTTT. Its protein is CASRPGLGPEAFF. V usage is TRBV6-6 and J usage is TRBJ1-1; D gene uncertain. The CDR3 totals 13 residues. Per germline, CDR1 MNHNY and CDR2 SVGAGI (reference sequence). Trimming left V 6 bases short and J 6 bases short, with 14 bases between.

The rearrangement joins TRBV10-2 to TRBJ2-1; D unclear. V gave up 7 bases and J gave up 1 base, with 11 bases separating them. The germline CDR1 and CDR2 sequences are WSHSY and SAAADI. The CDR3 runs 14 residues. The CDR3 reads CASTQTESYNEQFF. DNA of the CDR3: TGCGCCAGCACCCAGACCGAGTCCTACAATGAGCAGTTCTTC.

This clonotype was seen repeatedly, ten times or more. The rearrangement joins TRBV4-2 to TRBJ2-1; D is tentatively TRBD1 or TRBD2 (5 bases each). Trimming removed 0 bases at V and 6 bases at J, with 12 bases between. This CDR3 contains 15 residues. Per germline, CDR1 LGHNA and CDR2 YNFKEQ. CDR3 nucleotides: TGTGCCAGCAGCCAAGATATGGGGGAAGGCAATGAGCAGTTCTTC. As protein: CASSQDMGEGNEQFF.

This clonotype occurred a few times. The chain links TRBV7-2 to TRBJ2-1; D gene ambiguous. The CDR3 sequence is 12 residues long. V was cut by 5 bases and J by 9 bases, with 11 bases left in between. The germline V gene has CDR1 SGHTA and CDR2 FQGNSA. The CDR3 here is CASSNVHGEQFF. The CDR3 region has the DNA TGTGCCAGCAGCAACGTTCACGGTGAGCAGTTCTTC.

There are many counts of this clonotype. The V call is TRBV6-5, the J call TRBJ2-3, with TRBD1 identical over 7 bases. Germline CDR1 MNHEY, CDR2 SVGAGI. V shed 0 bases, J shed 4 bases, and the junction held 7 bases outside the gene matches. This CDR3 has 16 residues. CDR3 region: CASSYSRQGIPDTQYF. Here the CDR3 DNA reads TGTGCCAGCAGTTACTCTAGACAGGGTATCCCAGATACGCAGTATTTT.

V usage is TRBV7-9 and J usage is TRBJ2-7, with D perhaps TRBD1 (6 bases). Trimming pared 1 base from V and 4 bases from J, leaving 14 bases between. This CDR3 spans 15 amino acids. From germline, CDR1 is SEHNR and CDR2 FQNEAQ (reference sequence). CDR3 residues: CASSLVVAGAYEQYV. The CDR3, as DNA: TGTGCCAGCAGCTTAGTCGTGGCAGGGGCTTACGAGCAGTACGTC.

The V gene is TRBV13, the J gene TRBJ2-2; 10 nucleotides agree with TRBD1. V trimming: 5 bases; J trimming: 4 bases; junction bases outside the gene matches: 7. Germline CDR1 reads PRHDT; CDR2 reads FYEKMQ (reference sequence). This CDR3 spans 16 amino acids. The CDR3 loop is CASSRRTGGSTGELFF. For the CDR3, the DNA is TGTGCCAGCAGCCGCCGGACAGGGGGAAGCACCGGGGAGCTGTTTTTT.